This is a list of T cell receptor beta chains from one sample in a study of regulatory T cells in long-lasting Graves disease. TCRdb re-derived calls from the multiplex PCR reads in MiXCR, one entry per CDR3 protein. Of over 300,000 distinct CDR3 sequences in the sample, 15% to 19% are singletons; the top ten hold about 24%. The sequencing used peripheral blood mononuclear cells (PBMCs), collected at new diagnosis, from a patient treated with antithyroid drugs. The receptors come from a female donor with Graves disease. Both conserved end residues are part of each CDR3. Fields, in order: CDR3 protein, D gene, V gene, clone size. D genes are given only for firm matches. Clone size, where shown, is once, few, many, or a class for clones that have expanded.

cdr3_aa: CASSLRVSAHTDTQYF
d_call: NA
v_call: TRBV7-9
clone_size: many

cdr3_aa: CASSQSRDRTSTDTQYF
d_call: TRBD1
v_call: TRBV4-1
clone_size: NA

cdr3_aa: CASSFGLGKAFF
d_call: NA
v_call: TRBV5-6
clone_size: NA

cdr3_aa: CASSQGTSGFYNEQFF
d_call: TRBD2
v_call: TRBV28
clone_size: NA

cdr3_aa: CSARDPATTEAFF
d_call: NA
v_call: TRBV20-1
clone_size: NA

cdr3_aa: CASSPSSSGALYEQYF
d_call: TRBD2
v_call: TRBV27
clone_size: many

cdr3_aa: CATFVPTGSGNTIYF
d_call: NA
v_call: TRBV12-3/TRBV12-4
clone_size: many

cdr3_aa: CASSPGTVYGYTF
d_call: TRBD1
v_call: TRBV6-2/TRBV6-3
clone_size: many

cdr3_aa: CASSLGSAGNTEAFF
d_call: NA
v_call: TRBV5-1
clone_size: many

cdr3_aa: CASSFRPRGGIQETQYF
d_call: TRBD2
v_call: TRBV7-2
clone_size: many

cdr3_aa: CSVDYPGSSGANVLTF
d_call: NA
v_call: TRBV29-1
clone_size: NA

cdr3_aa: CASSEPTGGIVDTIYF
d_call: TRBD1
v_call: TRBV9
clone_size: many

cdr3_aa: CASRPPGDRSTDTQYF
d_call: NA
v_call: TRBV11-2
clone_size: NA

cdr3_aa: CASSLRGVANSPLHF
d_call: NA
v_call: TRBV12-3/TRBV12-4
clone_size: many

cdr3_aa: CASSSRRDRVPEQYF
d_call: TRBD1
v_call: TRBV6-1
clone_size: many

cdr3_aa: CASSLVGGHGGAKNIQYF
d_call: NA
v_call: TRBV7-2
clone_size: few

cdr3_aa: CASSPLTGPIPNEQYF
d_call: NA
v_call: TRBV4-1
clone_size: few

cdr3_aa: CASSEGGGGIEQFF
d_call: NA
v_call: TRBV7-3
clone_size: NA

cdr3_aa: CASSPPGQGGNEQYF
d_call: TRBD1
v_call: TRBV18
clone_size: NA

cdr3_aa: CASSLLSGRAYEQYF
d_call: TRBD2
v_call: TRBV5-1
clone_size: NA

cdr3_aa: CASSLGLSEAFF
d_call: NA
v_call: TRBV5-5
clone_size: NA

cdr3_aa: CSVERNQGAGGELFF
d_call: TRBD1
v_call: TRBV29-1
clone_size: many

cdr3_aa: CASSEGGLADGSTDTQYF
d_call: TRBD2
v_call: TRBV6-1
clone_size: few

cdr3_aa: CSARDPVRSTYGYTF
d_call: NA
v_call: TRBV20-1
clone_size: many

cdr3_aa: CASSPDRAVGKLFF
d_call: TRBD1
v_call: TRBV7-2
clone_size: few

cdr3_aa: CASSLYRQDRAVHEQYF
d_call: NA
v_call: TRBV19
clone_size: NA

cdr3_aa: CASRKQGEETQYF
d_call: NA
v_call: TRBV4-3
clone_size: few

cdr3_aa: CSAEEAGPEGYTF
d_call: NA
v_call: TRBV20-1
clone_size: many

cdr3_aa: CASSDWEQGNYGYTF
d_call: NA
v_call: TRBV2
clone_size: few

cdr3_aa: CASCWANTGELFF
d_call: NA
v_call: TRBV7-2
clone_size: many

cdr3_aa: CASSVSGSVETQYF
d_call: TRBD2
v_call: TRBV9
clone_size: many

cdr3_aa: CATTRWGSTEAFF
d_call: NA
v_call: TRBV15
clone_size: many

cdr3_aa: CSARDPGRQSAEAFF
d_call: NA
v_call: TRBV20-1
clone_size: many

cdr3_aa: CASSFWGQVTGELFF
d_call: TRBD1
v_call: TRBV11-2
clone_size: NA

cdr3_aa: CASSLSGWREVFGELFF
d_call: TRBD2
v_call: TRBV11-2
clone_size: NA

cdr3_aa: CASSEPGYRGYTF
d_call: NA
v_call: TRBV12-3/TRBV12-4
clone_size: NA